This T cell receptor (beta chain) was found in a study of T-cell memory formation after mild COVID-19. TCRdb reprocessed the 5' RACE reads via MiXCR and lists one record per CDR3 protein. Among approximately 560,000 distinct CDR3 sequences, roughly 17% were seen once, and the ten largest hold around 8.1%. This CDR3 has 16 residues. J gave up 5 bases and V 3 bases, and 8 bases lay outside the gene matches. Germline assignment: CDR1 SSHAT and CDR2 FNYEAQ (reference sequence). The chain joins TRBV7-7 to TRBJ2-5; 11 nucleotides align to TRBD2. The sequencing sample was made of PBMCs or a T cell subset sorted from them (not recorded which). The sequence was collected from an adult woman who had mild COVID-19 (a few samples of this study predate the infection). Cell type and time point are not known. CDR3 nucleotides: TGTGCCAGCAGCTTCCGTCCTAGCGGGGGGAGGGAGACCCAGTACTTC. This encodes CASSFRPSGGRETQYF.